This T cell receptor (beta chain) was observed in a study of T-cell memory formation after mild COVID-19. TCRdb fed the 5' RACE reads into MiXCR, producing one record per CDR3 protein. The sample yields about 400,000 distinct CDR3 sequences, around 22% seen once. Germline V gene lookup returns CDR1 MNHEY and CDR2 SVGAGI. This CDR3 has 18 residues. V dropped 4 bases and J dropped 0; count of bases not matched to a gene: 7. The sequence was obtained from an adult woman who had mild COVID-19 (a few samples of this study predate the infection). Cell type and time point are not known. What was sequenced was PBMCs or a T cell subset sorted from them (not recorded which). The V and J genes are TRBV6-5 and TRBJ2-5; 14 bases are a match to TRBD2. For the CDR3, the DNA is TGTGCCAGCAGTTCACGACTAGCGGGAGGGCCCAACCAAGAGACCCAGTACTTC. This encodes CASSSRLAGGPNQETQYF.